The next 16 T cell receptor beta chains were all read from a single sample in a study of identical twins (dated by TCRdb to about 2016). Library construction relied on 5' RACE. The sequencer listed for this sample is Illumina HiSeq 2000. The public reads were reprocessed in TCRdb via fastp at Q25 and MiXCR, keeping in-frame beta chains. One record per CDR3 amino acid sequence lists the most common genes and DNA. The sample data list 450,000 to 650,000 distinct CDR3 sequences, and roughly 15% of these were observed just once. The ten largest make up 0.44% of the sample. The same data also contributed to another study, on yellow fever vaccine responses in identical twins.

The sequencing input was CD4+ T cells sorted from blood. These receptors were obtained from a woman under 30 in good health.

The rearrangement joins TRBV12-3 or TRBV12-4 to TRBJ2-1; the match to TRBD2 covers 11 bases. J was trimmed by 1 base and V by 11 bases; bases with no gene match: 13. CDR3 size: 17 residues. Here the CDR3 DNA reads TGTGCCTGCTGGGGACTTGGGACTAGCGGATCCTACAATGAGCAGTTCTTC. Amino acids: CACWGLGTSGSYNEQFF.

The CDR3 here is CASSPTGPTNTGELFF. The CDR3 DNA is TGTGCCAGCAGTCCTACGGGACCGACGAACACCGGGGAGCTGTTTTTT. The chain uses TRBV6-1 and TRBJ2-2; D may correspond to TRBD1 or TRBD2 (5 bases each). The CDR3 is made up of 16 amino acids. Trimming removed 5 bases at V and 0 bases at J, with 13 bases between. CDR1 is MNHNS and CDR2 is SASEGT in the germline V gene.

CDR3 coding DNA: TGTGCCAGCAGCCTTCATAGCGGGGGGGCCTCGGATACGCAGTATTTT. It yields the protein CASSLHSGGASDTQYF. This chain connects TRBV11-2 to TRBJ2-3; 11 bases are shared with TRBD2. This CDR3 is built from 16 residues. Losses at the gene ends were 5 bases for V and 6 bases for J; bases not matched to a gene: 10. Germline CDR1 reads SGHAT; CDR2 reads FQNNGV.

A few counts support this clonotype. The V call is TRBV7-8, the J call TRBJ2-3; D gene unclear. CDR1 SGHVS and CDR2 FQNEAQ come from the germline V gene. This CDR3 spans 12 amino acids. The ends were cut back, 4 bases at V and 5 bases at J, with 7 bases in the middle. This chain's CDR3 is CASSSEIDTQYF. The CDR3 DNA sequence: TGTGCCAGCAGCTCCGAGATAGATACGCAGTATTTT.

The sample holds a few counts of this clonotype. The rearrangement links TRBV10-3 to TRBJ2-1; 9 bases are shared with TRBD1. The CDR3 sequence is 15 residues long. Looked up from germline, CDR1 is ENHRY and CDR2 is SYGVKD. The trim removed 3 bases at V and 6 bases at J, leaving 6 bases unmatched. CDR3 DNA sequence: TGTGCCATCAGTGACACAGGGGGCGTTGTCAATGAGCAGTTCTTC. This gives the protein CAISDTGGVVNEQFF.

The chain uses TRBV10-3 and TRBJ2-1; TRBD1 matches at 9 bases. The CDR3 runs 14 residues. With 10 bases clipped from V and 6 bases from J, the junction kept 10 bases outside the gene matches. Germline assignment: CDR1 ENHRY and CDR2 SYGVKD. The CDR3 is CATEEGQGSNEQFF. CDR3 nucleotide sequence: TGTGCCACCGAGGAGGGACAGGGAAGCAATGAGCAGTTCTTC.

This clonotype was recorded a few times. The chain is built from TRBV14 and TRBJ2-2, with 9 bases fitting TRBD2. Germline values: CDR1 SGHDN, CDR2 FVKESK. The J segment lost 1 base and the V segment lost 1 base, leaving 1 base of the junction unmatched. CDR3 size: 16 residues. The CDR3 is CASSQGGRVNTGELFF. The CDR3 bases are TGTGCCAGCAGCCAAGGCGGGAGGGTGAACACCGGGGAGCTGTTTTTT.

The chain is built from TRBV5-1 and TRBJ2-7; D is undetermined. Germline CDR1 and CDR2: SGHRS and YFSETQ. V was shortened by 0 bases and J by 3 bases, with 13 bases between the two germline ends. This CDR3 contains 15 residues. The CDR3 protein is CASSLALGPHYEQYF. The CDR3 nucleotides are TGCGCCAGCAGCTTGGCCCTCGGGCCCCACTACGAGCAGTACTTC.

This clonotype was detected a few times. DNA for the CDR3: TGTGCCAGCACAACTAGCGGAAACACCGGGGAGCTGTTTTTT. Its protein product is CASTTSGNTGELFF. The chain couples TRBV28 to TRBJ2-2, with 8 positions matching TRBD2. Germline V gene data show CDR1 as MDHEN and CDR2 as SYDVKM. The CDR3 runs to 14 residues. J gave up 2 bases and V 7 bases, and 3 bases lay outside the gene matches.

V and J are TRBV5-1 and TRBJ2-1, with 8 positions matching TRBD2. Germline CDR1 reads SGHRS; CDR2 reads YFSETQ. This CDR3 has 15 residues. V gave up 5 bases and J gave up 6 bases; unmatched junction bases: 10. The CDR3 DNA reads TGCGCCAGCAGTCCAGGGACTGCGGGGGGCAATGAGCAGTTCTTC. This encodes CASSPGTAGGNEQFF.

The V call is TRBV10-3, the J call TRBJ2-3, with D hard to call. Trimming shortened V by 7 bases and J by 1 base, and 21 bases separated the two germline ends. The CDR3 runs 17 residues. CDR1 ENHRY and CDR2 SYGVKD come from the germline V gene. CDR3 DNA: TGTGCCATCATTCCCAGAAGGATTACGACGGGCACAGATACGCAGTATTTT. It translates to CAIIPRRITTGTDTQYF.

This clonotype was observed many times. V gene TRBV6-1 combines with J gene TRBJ1-5; tentatively, D is TRBD1 (6 bases). In germline, CDR1 is MNHNS, CDR2 SASEGT. The V end lost 5 bases, the J end lost 4 bases, and 15 bases lay between the germline ends. The CDR3 is made up of 15 amino acids. CDR3 DNA sequence: TGTGCCAGCAGTCGCAACAGGGAGAGTAATCAGCCCCAGCATTTT. Its protein is CASSRNRESNQPQHF.

This clonotype was picked up many times. For the CDR3, the DNA is TGTGCCAGCAGTCTCTCACAGGGGATCCTCAATGAGCAGTTCTTC. Its protein product is CASSLSQGILNEQFF. The genes are TRBV12-3 or TRBV12-4 and TRBJ2-1, with 7 bases that match TRBD1. This CDR3 has 15 amino acids. V was pared by 5 bases and J by 6 bases, with 10 bases of the junction left unmatched.

The chain employs TRBV7-7 and TRBJ2-7; tentatively, D is TRBD1 or TRBD2 (5 bases each). There are 13 residues in the CDR3. Germline CDR1 is SSHAT and CDR2 is FNYEAQ (reference sequence). Trimming removed 4 bases at V and 3 bases at J, with 10 bases between. The CDR3 nucleotides read TGTGCCAGCAGCTCGGGACCGAACTACGAGCAGTACTTC. The encoded protein is CASSSGPNYEQYF.

This clonotype was found a few times. The CDR3 loop is CASSRTGQYEQYV. DNA of the CDR3: TGTGCCAGCAGCCGAACTGGACAGTACGAGCAGTACGTC. This rearrangement joins TRBV3-1 to TRBJ2-7, with a possible D match to TRBD1 (6 bases). Looked up from germline, CDR1 is LGHDT and CDR2 is YNNKEL (reference sequence). The CDR3 length is 13 residues. V gave up 4 bases and J gave up 4 bases, with 11 bases separating them.

V gene TRBV29-1 combines with J gene TRBJ2-7; 9 nucleotides align to TRBD2. The germline CDR1 and CDR2 sequences are SQVTM and ANQGSEA. V dropped 6 bases and J dropped 6; count of bases not matched to a gene: 9. The CDR3 loop spans 13 amino acids. The CDR3 DNA reads as TGCAGCGTCCAAGGGGGACTAGCTAGCGAGCAGTACTTC. This translates into CSVQGGLASEQYF.